A selection of T cell receptor beta chains follows, all from one sample in a study of read filtering for tumor transcriptome and immune sequencing. One entry per CDR3 protein results from TCRdb running MiXCR on the reads. The sample has approximately 57,000 distinct CDR3 sequences, 9% to 15% seen once. The specimen was a population of CD138-negative cells sorted from bone marrow. These receptors originate from a donor at least 40 years old with multiple myeloma. The CDR3 runs from the conserved cysteine through the conserved F or W. A D gene is named only where the DNA matches it firmly. Rows may omit the clone size; those that give it use once, few, many or a size class.

d_call clone_size j_call v_call cdr3_aa cdr3_nt
TRBD1 many TRBJ1-1 TRBV11-2 CASSKDRGLAEAFF TGTGCCAGCAGCAAGGACAGGGGGCTAGCTGAAGCTTTCTTT
- - TRBJ2-2 TRBV6-1 CASSEDWDTGELFF TGTGCCAGCAGTGAAGATTGGGACACCGGGGAGCTGTTTTTT
TRBD1 many TRBJ2-2 TRBV30 CAWNGQGSTGELFF TGTGCCTGGAATGGACAGGGGAGCACCGGGGAGCTGTTTTTT
- few TRBJ2-5 TRBV20-1 CSASEETQYF TGCAGTGCTAGTGAGGAGACCCAGTACTTC
TRBD1 many TRBJ1-4 TRBV28 CASSPRPGDRGLGYKKLFF TGTGCCAGCAGCCCAAGGCCCGGCGACAGGGGGCTCGGATACAAAAAACTGTTTTTT
TRBD1 - TRBJ2-7 TRBV14 CASSQAPGGFHEQYF TGTGCCAGCAGCCAAGCGCCAGGGGGCTTCCACGAGCAGTACTTC
- many TRBJ1-1 TRBV6-5 CASTSGRRHTEAFF TGTGCCAGCACCTCAGGTCGCAGACACACTGAAGCTTTCTTT
- many TRBJ2-2 TRBV3-1 CASTPKGGLGTGELFF TGTGCCAGCACCCCGAAGGGGGGGCTGGGCACCGGGGAGCTGTTTTTT
- many TRBJ2-3 TRBV2 CASRRTRSVTDTQYF TGTGCCAGCAGGAGAACTAGGTCCGTCACAGATACGCAGTATTTT
- many TRBJ1-5 TRBV7-2 CASSFTGGYSNQPQHF TGTGCCAGCAGCTTCACCGGGGGTTATAGCAATCAGCCCCAGCATTTT
TRBD1 many TRBJ1-6 TRBV20-1 CSAAKGTGGSPLHF TGCAGTGCTGCAAAGGGGACAGGGGGATCACCCCTCCACTTT
- many TRBJ2-5 TRBV11-2 CASSWTLQETQYF TGTGCCAGCAGCTGGACACTCCAAGAGACCCAGTACTTC
- many TRBJ2-3 TRBV5-1 CASRGDPRDTQYF TGCGCCAGCAGGGGGGACCCTCGGGATACGCAGTATTTT
TRBD2 many TRBJ2-7 TRBV20-1 CSARDGLAGGPIYEQYF TGCAGTGCTAGAGATGGTCTAGCGGGGGGGCCAATCTACGAGCAGTACTTC
TRBD1 - TRBJ1-2 TRBV20-1 CSAAGTGAHFKDGYTF TGCAGTGCGGCCGGGACAGGGGCTCATTTTAAGGATGGCTACACCTTC
- - TRBJ1-4 TRBV5-6 CASSLANSGASEKLFF TGTGCCAGCAGCTTGGCCAATTCTGGAGCAAGTGAAAAACTGTTTTTT
TRBD1 many TRBJ1-5 TRBV19 CASSPADRVGQPQHF TGTGCCAGTAGTCCAGCCGACAGGGTGGGTCAGCCCCAGCATTTT
TRBD1 many TRBJ2-5 TRBV4-1 CASSQLHGTALQETQYF TGCGCCAGCAGCCAGCTCCACGGGACAGCCCTACAAGAGACCCAGTACTTC
TRBD2 - TRBJ2-3 TRBV12-3/TRBV12-4 CASSSSGIFPDTQYF TGTGCCAGCAGTTCTAGCGGGATATTTCCAGATACGCAGTATTTT
- - TRBJ2-3 TRBV12-3/TRBV12-4 CASRGRSTDTQYF TGTGCCAGCAGGGGTCGTAGCACAGATACGCAGTATTTT
- - TRBJ1-1 TRBV11-2 CASSFNLGTFF TGTGCCAGCAGTTTCAACCTGGGGACTTTCTTT
- many TRBJ2-6 TRBV21-1 CAKISGANVLTF TGTGCCAAAATCTCTGGGGCCAACGTCCTGACTTTC
TRBD1 many TRBJ2-2 TRBV2 CASQQGVTGELFF TGTGCCAGCCAACAGGGGGTCACCGGGGAGCTGTTTTTT
- many TRBJ1-5 TRBV3-1 CASSQGIGINQPQHF TGTGCCAGCAGCCAAGGCATAGGGATCAATCAGCCCCAGCATTTT
TRBD1 many TRBJ2-5 TRBV14 CASSQWTGAVETQYF TGTGCCAGCAGCCAATGGACAGGGGCGGTAGAGACCCAGTACTTC
TRBD1 many TRBJ1-1 TRBV20-1 CSERTGMNTEAFF TGCAGTGAAAGGACAGGGATGAACACTGAAGCTTTCTTT
- many TRBJ2-1 TRBV12-3/TRBV12-4 CASTMTPPSGEQFF TGTGCCAGCACTATGACCCCTCCAAGTGGTGAGCAGTTCTTC
- many TRBJ2-7 TRBV2 CASSFSYEQYF TGTGCCAGCAGCTTCAGCTACGAGCAGTACTTC
- many TRBJ1-2 TRBV5-5 CASSLAVVGRLDGYTF TGTGCCAGCAGCTTGGCTGTCGTGGGTCGGTTGGATGGCTACACCTTC
TRBD1 many TRBJ1-4 TRBV5-1 CASSLTGSGEKLFF TGCGCCAGCAGCCTGACAGGGTCGGGTGAAAAACTGTTTTTT
TRBD1 many TRBJ2-6 TRBV7-6 CASSSKRQGAYVGANVLTF TGTGCCAGCAGCTCCAAGAGGCAGGGGGCATATGTGGGGGCCAACGTCCTGACTTTC
- few TRBJ2-2 TRBV5-4 CASSRGSDTGELFF TGTGCCAGCAGCCGAGGGTCAGACACCGGGGAGCTGTTTTTT
- many TRBJ2-2 TRBV7-9 CASSFDSEDTGELFF TGTGCCAGCAGCTTCGACAGTGAGGACACCGGGGAGCTGTTTTTT
- few TRBJ2-5 TRBV20-1 CSARDMGGAGETQYF TGCAGTGCTAGAGATATGGGGGGGGCAGGGGAGACCCAGTACTTC
- many TRBJ2-5 TRBV20-1 CSARDLFGSPETQYF TGCAGTGCTAGAGATCTCTTCGGGAGCCCGGAGACCCAGTACTTC
TRBD1 many TRBJ1-2 TRBV18 CASSPQGANYGYTF TGTGCCAGCTCACCACAGGGGGCAAACTATGGCTACACCTTC
TRBD2 many TRBJ2-7 TRBV5-1 CASSPPSGRGEQYF TGCGCCAGCAGCCCCCCGTCAGGGAGGGGCGAGCAGTACTTC
TRBD1 many TRBJ2-2 TRBV29-1 CSVEGPRDRVDTGELFF TGCAGCGTTGAAGGTCCGAGGGACAGGGTCGACACCGGGGAGCTGTTTTTT
TRBD1 many TRBJ2-1 TRBV7-9 CASSSSPGQGAF TGTGCCAGCAGCTCGAGCCCGGGACAGGGAGCCTTC
TRBD1 many TRBJ2-1 TRBV3-1 CASSQPIRYRPGTGVQSEQFF TGTGCCAGCAGCCAACCGATACGATACCGGCCCGGGACAGGAGTACAATCTGAGCAGTTCTTC
- many TRBJ1-1 TRBV29-1 CSVEKAPNTEAFF TGCAGCGTTGAAAAGGCACCGAACACTGAAGCTTTCTTT
- few TRBJ1-3 TRBV28 CASSGYGGLVGNTKYF TGTGCCAGCAGTGGGTACGGAGGGCTTGTTGGAAACACCAAATATTTT
- many TRBJ1-5 TRBV28 CASRMTDQPQHF TGTGCCAGCAGGATGACAGATCAGCCCCAGCATTTT
- many TRBJ1-4 TRBV10-3 CAISAGEKLFF TGTGCCATCAGCGCCGGTGAAAAACTGTTTTTT
TRBD2 many TRBJ2-2 TRBV4-1 CASQRGGNTGELFF TGCGCCAGTCAGCGGGGGGGCAACACCGGGGAGCTGTTTTTT
TRBD1 many TRBJ1-1 TRBV9 CASSGLSGGNTEAFF TGTGCCAGCAGCGGACTCTCAGGGGGGAACACTGAAGCTTTCTTT
- many TRBJ1-5 TRBV28 CASSFGVRGNQPQHF TGTGCCAGCAGTTTCGGAGTTCGCGGCAATCAGCCCCAGCATTTT
- many TRBJ1-5 TRBV10-3 CAISERVGNNQPQHF TGTGCCATCAGTGAACGAGTGGGGAACAATCAGCCCCAGCATTTT
- many TRBJ1-5 TRBV11-2 CASSVGSNQPQHF TGTGCCAGCAGTGTGGGTAGCAATCAGCCCCAGCATTTT